This T cell receptor beta chain was captured in a study of TIL therapy for anti-PD-1-resistant metastatic lung cancer. Study-level points and caveats: After infusion, TIL clonotypes partly replaced peripheral T cells and declined over months.

Germline CDR1 is SGHNT and CDR2 is YENEEA. V shed 5 bases, J shed 6 bases, and the junction held 7 bases outside the gene matches. This CDR3 is 13 amino acids long. Details on this clone: Antigen unknown.

This was the immunoSEQ v3 assay. Clones were sequenced by immunoSEQ multiplex PCR, and TCRdb holds only the in-frame ones, with some missing. Among more than 45,000 clones, more than 75% were seen once, and the ten largest hold 2.5% to 3%. The time point is: pre-treatment sample, taken before nivolumab and TIL therapy. The V call is TRBV11-3, the J call TRBJ2-7; 7 positions agree with TRBD1. The sample in question was blood, obtained at baseline. The TCR comes from a person aged 25 to 80 with non-small cell lung cancer. CDR3 amino acids: CASSIDRVSEQYF. The DNA of the CDR3 is TGTGCCAGCAGCATTGACAGGGTGTCCGAGCAGTACTTC.